The 17 T cell receptor beta chains reported below all come from one sample, sequenced in a study of beta chain features in type 1 diabetes. Broader study findings: The study found moderately but significantly shorter TCRB CDR3s in all four CD4+ subsets of Type 1 diabetes patients.

Expressed TCRB transcripts were sequenced because the isolated RNA had all been reverse transcribed beforehand. Only in-frame clones appear in the TCRdb table, and some are missing; sequencing was by immunoSEQ multiplex PCR. The sample carries 250,000 to 300,000 clones, around 25% recorded once. Their antigen targets remain unknown. What was sequenced was naive CD4+ T cells from blood. The receptors here all came from a woman aged 25 to 39 with type 1 diabetes.

A few counts support this clone. The gene calls are TRBV18 and TRBJ1-4, with D hard to call. The V end lost 3 bases, the J end lost 3 bases, and 8 bases lay between the germline ends. The germline V gene encodes CDR1 KGHSH and CDR2 LQKENI. The CDR3 totals 14 residues. DNA for the CDR3: TGTGCCAGCTCACCCTCACTATCTAATGAAAAACTGTTTTTT. It yields the protein CASSPSLSNEKLFF.

The table lists this clone with a few counts. This chain links TRBV7-9 with TRBJ1-3; no reliable D call. The germline V gene encodes CDR1 SEHNR and CDR2 FQNEAQ (reference sequence). The CDR3 is 13 amino acids. V was cut by 6 bases and J by 1 base, with 7 bases left in between. The CDR3 DNA reads TGTGCCAGCAGTTATACTTCTGGAAACACCATATATTTT. Protein product: CASSYTSGNTIYF.

The chain recombines TRBV2 with TRBJ2-7; D is undetermined. CDR3 length equals 12 residues. The germline V gene has CDR1 SNHLY and CDR2 FYNNEI. V was pared by 4 bases and J by 7 bases, with 11 bases between. DNA of the CDR3: TGTGCCAGCAGTGGTCTTGCGAGGGAGCAGTACTTC. It translates to CASSGLAREQYF.

This clone has more than one count but fewer than ten. The CDR3 loop reads CASSPGWGTEAFF. The CDR3 DNA reads as TGTGCCAGCAGCCCAGGGTGGGGCACTGAAGCTTTCTTT. This chain uses TRBV6-5 with TRBJ1-1; D is possibly TRBD1 (5 bases). This CDR3 is built from 13 residues. Trimming shortened V by 6 bases and J by 4 bases, and 12 bases separated the two germline ends. Germline CDR1 is MNHEY and CDR2 is SVGAGI.

This clone showed up just a few times. This chain connects TRBV30 to TRBJ2-3, with a tentative D call TRBD2 (6 bases). V lost 4 bases and J 8 bases, leaving 16 bases between the germline ends. This CDR3 spans 13 amino acids. From germline, CDR1 is GTSNPN and CDR2 SVGIG (reference sequence). DNA for the CDR3: TGTGCCTGGATGAGCGGGCCCGGGGGTACGCAGTATTTT. As protein: CAWMSGPGGTQYF. Drawing the rest from reference TRBV30 and TRBJ2-3, the complete variable domain is SQTIHQWPATLVQPVGSPLSLECTVEGTSNPNLYWYRQAAGRGLQLLFYSVGIGQISSEVPQNLSASRPQDRQFILSSKKLLLSDSGFYLCAWMSGPGGTQYFGPGTRLTVL.

The gene calls are TRBV6-1 and TRBJ2-7, with 10 positions matching TRBD2. The CDR3 runs 15 residues. J was trimmed by 6 bases and V by 6 bases; bases with no gene match: 11. From germline, CDR1 is MNHNS and CDR2 SASEGT. CDR3 coding DNA: TGTGCCAGCAGCGACCGTGTAGCGGGAGGCCGCGAGCAGTACTTC. Translation: CASSDRVAGGREQYF.

This clone was counted between two and nine times. The CDR3 nucleotides are TGTGCCAGCAGTTTTGGGACGGGGGAGGACCAGCCCCAGCATTTT. Amino acid sequence: CASSFGTGEDQPQHF. The V gene is TRBV27, the J gene TRBJ1-5; D possibly corresponds to TRBD1 (5 bases). CDR3 length equals 15 residues. Deletions cut 3 bases from V and 7 bases from J, with 16 bases between. Per the germline V gene, CDR1 is MNHEY and CDR2 is SMNVEV (reference sequence).

A few counts support this clone. The chain has TRBV30 and TRBJ2-1; the match to TRBD2 covers 8 bases. Looked up from germline, CDR1 is GTSNPN and CDR2 is SVGIG (reference sequence). The CDR3 is 16 amino acids. V was pared by 0 bases and J by 7 bases, with 11 bases of the junction left unmatched. This CDR3 reads CAWSVWGSGTQNEQFF. DNA for the CDR3: TGTGCCTGGAGTGTATGGGGTAGCGGGACCCAAAATGAGCAGTTCTTC.

V and J are TRBV18 and TRBJ2-3; D gene ambiguous. This CDR3 contains 13 residues. Germline V gene lookup returns CDR1 KGHSH and CDR2 LQKENI. V shed 1 base and J shed 6 bases, with 8 bases lying between them. CDR3 loop: CASSPLAGDTQYF. DNA of the CDR3: TGTGCCAGCTCACCACTAGCTGGGGATACGCAGTATTTT.

The CDR3 protein is CASSDSDRVVEQYF. DNA of the CDR3: TGTGCCAGCAGTGACAGTGACAGGGTGGTCGAGCAGTACTTC. V is TRBV2 and J is TRBJ2-7; 7 bases line up with TRBD1. V lost 3 bases and J lost 6; bases outside the gene matches: 8. This CDR3 has 14 amino acids. Looked up from germline, CDR1 is SNHLY and CDR2 is FYNNEI.

In DNA form, the CDR3 reads TGTGCCATCACCCCCATCGGTAGCACAGATACGCAGTATTTT. This gives the protein CAITPIGSTDTQYF. This chain joins TRBV10-3 and TRBJ2-3; D uncertain. CDR3 length: 14 residues. In germline, CDR1 is ENHRY, CDR2 SYGVKD. Trimming shortened V by 7 bases and J by 0 bases, and 11 bases separated the two germline ends.

This clone was seen only a few times. The chain combines TRBV29-1 with TRBJ1-1, with D maybe TRBD1 (6 bases). Trimming removed 7 bases from V and 7 bases from J, with 16 bases in between. The CDR3 spans 12 residues. Germline V lookup: CDR1 SQVTM, CDR2 ANQGSEA. Here the CDR3 reads CSAGQSRGEAFF. The CDR3 nucleotides read TGCAGCGCTGGACAGAGCCGGGGTGAAGCTTTCTTT.

CDR3 amino acids: CASFWGGGGYTF. CDR3 sequence (DNA): TGTGCCAGCTTTTGGGGAGGAGGAGGCTACACCTTC. V gene TRBV5-6 combines with J gene TRBJ1-2; D is undetermined. CDR3 length: 12 residues. The germline CDR1 and CDR2 sequences are SGHDT and YYEEEE. Trimming left V 7 bases short and J 8 bases short, with 15 bases between.

J is TRBJ2-3 and V is TRBV28; D is undetermined. V was cut by 6 bases and J by 11 bases, with 12 bases left in between. Germline V lookup: CDR1 MDHEN, CDR2 SYDVKM. The CDR3 length is 11 residues. CDR3 sequence reads: CASRSGPWQYF. The CDR3 DNA follows: TGTGCCAGCAGGTCTGGGCCCTGGCAGTATTTT.

In this sample, this clone turned up a few times. The chain combines TRBV7-2 with TRBJ1-1; no firm D call. V lost 2 bases to trimming and J lost 1 base, with 5 bases between them. The CDR3 covers 13 residues. Germline CDR1 is SGHTA and CDR2 is FQGNSA. Here the CDR3 reads CASSLPWNTEAFF. CDR3 nucleotides: TGTGCCAGCAGCTTACCCTGGAACACTGAAGCTTTCTTT.

The chain uses TRBV5-4 and TRBJ2-5, with D hard to call. Germline V gene lookup returns CDR1 SGHNT and CDR2 YYREEE (reference sequence). The CDR3 consists of 12 residues. V was pared by 3 bases and J by 2 bases, with 5 bases between. Here the CDR3 reads CASSYSQETQYF. CDR3 nucleotide sequence: TGTGCCAGCAGCTACTCGCAAGAGACCCAGTACTTC.

The chain couples TRBV25-1 to TRBJ2-1; 7 bases are shared with TRBD1. This CDR3 region has 13 residues. In germline, CDR1 is MGHDK, CDR2 SYGVNS. Trimming at V came to 6 bases and at J to 6 bases, leaving 5 bases not matched to a gene. The CDR3 DNA is TGTGCCAGCAGAAAAACAGGGGTCAATGAGCAGTTCTTC. Translating it yields CASRKTGVNEQFF.